The 30 T cell receptor beta chains in this list originate from one sample, sequenced in a study of a mutant IDH1 vaccine in newly diagnosed glioma (dated by TCRdb to the early 2020s). Receptor libraries were prepared by the immunoSEQ multiplex PCR assay. The source is immuneACCESS, and TCRdb retained only in-frame sequences with V and J called. Part of the clones is not carried over; for the studies checked, unresolved V genes explain less than half of this, and the remainder is unexplained. This sample comprises about 94,000 clones, about 90% of them detected only once. In total, the top ten clones hold roughly 0.78% of the sample. The antigens these receptors bind are not known. The time point label of this sample denotes: week 47, end of study. Every vaccine dose consisted of 300 ug of a 20-mer mutant IDH1 peptide in Montanide, administered subcutaneously together with topical imiquimod. The sample consisted of PBMCs, taken from a glioma patient whose treatment included an IDH1 peptide vaccine. The origin of the receptors is a woman aged 50 to 65 with glioma.

V is TRBV28 and J is TRBJ1-5; D is undetermined. V was pared by 10 bases and J by 5 bases, with 12 bases between. Germline CDR1 and CDR2: MDHEN and SYDVKM. This CDR3 is built from 12 residues. The DNA of the CDR3 is TGTGCCATCTCCTCTTTTCATCAGCCCCAGCATTTT. It specifies CAISSFHQPQHF.

The CDR3 nucleotides are TGTGCCACCAGCAGAGTAGTAGCCCACGAGCAGTACTTC. Translation: CATSRVVAHEQYF. The rearrangement links TRBV15 to TRBJ2-7; D gene ambiguous. The CDR3 contains 13 residues. The V gene lost 1 base and the J gene lost 5 bases, with 9 bases spanning the gap. CDR1 LNHNV and CDR2 YYDKDF come from the germline V gene (reference sequence).

This rearrangement joins TRBV28 to TRBJ1-4; D not certain. Germline V gene data show CDR1 as MDHEN and CDR2 as SYDVKM. The CDR3 length is 15 residues. With 6 bases removed from V and 5 bases from J, the gap between germline ends came to 16 bases. This CDR3 is CASRALGRLNEKLFF. CDR3 DNA: TGTGCCAGCAGAGCACTCGGACGGTTGAATGAAAAACTGTTTTTT.

The rearrangement uses TRBV30 and TRBJ2-7; no clear D gene. The CDR3 spans 14 residues. Per the germline V gene, CDR1 is GTSNPN and CDR2 is SVGIG (reference sequence). V lost 0 bases, J lost 0 bases, and 9 bases lay in between. CDR3 in amino acids: CAWSVSGRSYEQYF. DNA of the CDR3: TGTGCCTGGAGTGTTAGTGGCCGCTCCTACGAGCAGTACTTC.

This clone was detected many times. The chain combines TRBV19 with TRBJ1-2, with 11 bases lining up with TRBD1. Trimming at V came to 1 base and at J to 5 bases, leaving 3 bases not matched to a gene. CDR1 and CDR2 from the germline V gene are LNHDA and SQIVND (reference sequence). The CDR3 sequence is 15 residues long. The CDR3, as DNA: TGTGCCAGTAGTATAGCCGGGACAGGGGGTTATGGCTACACCTTC. Its translation is CASSIAGTGGYGYTF.

This chain uses TRBV6-5 with TRBJ2-2, with 7 positions matching TRBD2. The germline gives CDR1 MNHEY, CDR2 SVGAGI. V lost 6 bases and J lost 8; bases outside the gene matches: 12. The CDR3 is 15 amino acids. The CDR3 DNA is TGTGCCAGCAGCTCCGGGACTAAAGCCCCAGGGGAGCTGTTTTTT. Its protein product is CASSSGTKAPGELFF.

The chain joins TRBV9 to TRBJ2-2, with D possibly being TRBD2 (5 bases). V gave up 0 bases and J gave up 0 bases, with 9 bases separating them. The CDR3 is 16 residues long. Germline V lookup: CDR1 SGDLS, CDR2 YYNGEE. For the CDR3, the DNA is TGTGCCAGCAGCGTAGAGGGCGGGTCGAACACCGGGGAGCTGTTTTTT. As protein: CASSVEGGSNTGELFF.

The rearrangement joins TRBV5-8 to TRBJ2-5; D possibly corresponds to TRBD2 (5 bases). The V end lost 0 bases, the J end lost 5 bases, and 11 bases lay between the germline ends. The CDR3 is made up of 14 amino acids. CDR1 and CDR2 from the germline V gene are SGHTS and YDEGEE. CDR3 loop: CASSLGGRGETQYF. DNA of the CDR3: TGTGCCAGCAGCTTGGGAGGCCGAGGGGAGACCCAGTACTTC.

This rearrangement joins TRBV5-1 to TRBJ2-7; 7 nucleotides line up with TRBD2. Trimming took 3 bases from V and 4 from J; bases not matched to a gene: 13. Germline CDR1 reads SGHRS; CDR2 reads YFSETQ. The CDR3 consists of 16 residues. The CDR3 DNA is TGCGCCAGCAGCTCTCACACTAGCGCCCCCCCATACGAGCAGTACTTC. Its translation is CASSSHTSAPPYEQYF.

CDR3 loop: CASSPHGTGYGYTF. In DNA form, the CDR3 reads TGTGCCAGCAGCCCCCATGGGACAGGCTATGGCTACACCTTC. The chain joins TRBV28 to TRBJ1-2; TRBD1 matches at 8 bases. V shed 6 bases and J 4 bases; nucleotides not matched to a gene: 7. Germline lookup yields CDR1 MDHEN and CDR2 SYDVKM. The CDR3 length is 14 residues.

The rearrangement joins TRBV30 to TRBJ1-6, with a tentative D call TRBD1 (5 bases). The germline CDR1 and CDR2 sequences are GTSNPN and SVGIG (reference sequence). The V end was cut by 1 base, the J end by 10 bases, with 14 bases between. The length of the CDR3 is 14 residues. In DNA, the CDR3 is TGTGCCTGGAGTGATGGAGGGAGGGACTCACCCCTCCACTTT. It yields the protein CAWSDGGRDSPLHF.

The V call is TRBV6-5, the J call TRBJ2-6; D is undetermined. The length of the CDR3 is 14 residues. The germline gives CDR1 MNHEY, CDR2 SVGAGI. Between the trimmed V and J ends, which lost 8 bases and 0 bases, there was a span of 8 bases. The CDR3 sequence: CASGKVSGANVLTF. In DNA form, the CDR3 reads TGTGCCAGCGGGAAGGTCTCTGGGGCCAACGTCCTGACTTTC.

The V call is TRBV5-1, the J call TRBJ1-2, with TRBD1 identical over 8 bases. V was clipped by 2 bases and J by 8 bases; unmatched bases: 5. Germline CDR1 is SGHRS and CDR2 is YFSETQ. The length of the CDR3 is 13 residues. CDR3 in DNA: TGCGCCAGCAGCTTTACCGGACAGGGAGGCTACACCTTC. Translated, it gives CASSFTGQGGYTF.

The chain joins TRBV5-1 to TRBJ2-7; D is unclear. The CDR3 runs to 12 residues. V gave up 2 bases and J gave up 5 bases, with 8 bases separating them. Per the germline V gene, CDR1 is SGHRS and CDR2 is YFSETQ. The chain's CDR3 is CASSFVSDEQYF. Here the CDR3 DNA reads TGCGCCAGCAGCTTTGTATCGGACGAGCAGTACTTC. Looking up the rest from reference TRBV5-1 and TRBJ2-7 gives the full variable domain: KAGVTQTPRYLIKTRGQQVTLSCSPISGHRSVSWYQQTPGQGLQFLFEYFSETQRNKGNFPGRFSGRQFSNSRSEMNVSTLELGDSALYLCASSFVSDEQYFGPGTRLTVT.

The CDR3 coding sequence is TGTGCCAGCAGCTTCGGGGCCGGGGAGCTGTTTTTT. The encoded protein is CASSFGAGELFF. The V call is TRBV5-4, the J call TRBJ2-2; tentatively, D is TRBD2 (5 bases). V lost 2 bases to trimming and J lost 6 bases, with 5 bases between them. The germline V gene has CDR1 SGHNT and CDR2 YYREEE (reference sequence). This CDR3 contains 12 residues.

The V and J genes are TRBV5-6 and TRBJ1-2; 7 bases agree with TRBD1. The CDR3 runs 15 residues. The trim removed 0 bases at V and 4 bases at J, leaving 6 bases unmatched. Per germline, CDR1 SGHDT and CDR2 YYEEEE. Here the CDR3 reads CASSLATGTVYGYTF. In nucleotides, the CDR3 is TGTGCCAGCAGCTTGGCGACAGGGACGGTCTATGGCTACACCTTC.

The chain has TRBV6-1 and TRBJ1-3; D is possibly TRBD1 (5 bases). The CDR3 length is 14 residues. V was clipped by 6 bases and J by 1 base, with 10 bases between them. Germline CDR1 is MNHNS and CDR2 is SASEGT. For the CDR3, the DNA is TGTGCCAGCAGCGGGGGAGGGTCTGGAAACACCATATATTTT. This encodes CASSGGGSGNTIYF.

This chain joins TRBV7-9 and TRBJ2-3; weak D call: TRBD2 (6 bases). Germline CDR1 and CDR2: SEHNR and FQNEAQ (reference sequence). CDR3 length: 13 residues. V was clipped by 5 bases and J by 4 bases, with 10 bases between them. This CDR3 reads CASSPTRPDTQYF. The DNA for the CDR3 is TGTGCCAGCAGCCCGACTAGACCAGATACGCAGTATTTT. Full variable domain (outside the CDR3, taken from reference TRBV7-9 and TRBJ2-3): DTGVSQNPRHKITKRGQNVTFRCDPISEHNRLYWYRQTLGQGPEFLTYFQNEAQLEKSRLLSDRFSAERPKGSFSTLEIQRTEQGDSAMYLCASSPTRPDTQYFGPGTRLTVL.

The rearrangement links TRBV5-1 to TRBJ1-5, with D unresolved. V was shortened by 0 bases and J by 5 bases, with 9 bases between the two germline ends. Germline V CDR1 and CDR2: SGHRS, YFSETQ. The CDR3 is 14 residues long. CDR3 residues: CASSLGQPDQPQHF. The CDR3 DNA follows: TGCGCCAGCAGCTTGGGCCAACCCGATCAGCCCCAGCATTTT.

The chain employs TRBV7-8 and TRBJ2-2; D call uncertain. Trimming shortened V by 2 bases and J by 1 base, and 11 bases separated the two germline ends. This CDR3 is 16 amino acids long. From germline, CDR1 is SGHVS and CDR2 FQNEAQ. CDR3 protein: CASSLLRILNTGELFF. Here the CDR3 DNA reads TGTGCCAGCAGCTTACTTCGAATTCTGAACACCGGGGAGCTGTTTTTT.

The V gene is TRBV28, the J gene TRBJ2-7; D possibly matches TRBD1 or TRBD2 (5 bases each). The germline V and J ends were trimmed by 9 bases and 2 bases, with 17 bases remaining between them. The CDR3 is made up of 14 amino acids. Germline-derived CDR1 and CDR2 are MDHEN and SYDVKM. In DNA, the CDR3 is TGTGCCAGTTACCTCGGGGCAGGCACCTACGAGCAGTACTTC. The encoded protein is CASYLGAGTYEQYF.

The chain carries TRBV19 and TRBJ2-5, with 10 nucleotides matching TRBD1. Near its end, the DNA agrees better with TRBJ2-7, so the J call may be wrong. There are 14 residues in the CDR3. Germline V lookup: CDR1 LNHDA, CDR2 SQIVND (reference sequence). CDR3 DNA sequence: TGTGCCAGTAGTTCCCCGACAGGGGGCGACGAGCAGTACTTC. Protein sequence: CASSSPTGGDEQYF.

The J gene is TRBJ1-2, the V gene TRBV18, with D unclear. CDR1 and CDR2 (germline): KGHSH, LQKENI. Trimming cost V 2 bases and J 7 bases, with 11 bases left between them. This CDR3 has 13 amino acids. The CDR3 region is CASSPGLGSGYTF. The CDR3 nucleotides read TGTGCCAGCTCACCAGGCCTCGGGTCTGGCTACACCTTC.

The chain has TRBV6-5 and TRBJ1-1, with D unresolved. Germline V CDR1 and CDR2: MNHEY, SVGAGI. CDR3 length: 13 residues. Trimming removed 3 bases from V and 0 bases from J, with 5 bases in between. This CDR3 reads CASSYLLNTEAFF. The CDR3 DNA reads as TGTGCCAGCAGTTATTTGCTGAACACTGAAGCTTTCTTT.

The rearrangement uses TRBV5-1 and TRBJ2-7, with D maybe TRBD1 (6 bases). This CDR3 comprises 16 residues. In germline, CDR1 is SGHRS, CDR2 YFSETQ. V lost 0 bases to trimming and J lost 2 bases, with 15 bases between them. CDR3 nucleotide sequence: TGCGCCAGCAGCTTGGGTCCTACAGGGATTACCTACGAGCAGTACTTC. It codes for CASSLGPTGITYEQYF.

This clone was counted between two and nine times. At the DNA level, this CDR3 is encoded by other sequences in the same sample as well. The chain links TRBV29-1 to TRBJ2-7, with unresolved D. The CDR3 runs 12 residues. Germline-derived CDR1 and CDR2 are SQVTM and ANQGSEA. Trimming shortened V by 4 bases and J by 4 bases, and 11 bases separated the two germline ends. Written as DNA, the CDR3 is TGCAGCGTTGGGTGGCAGAATTACGAGCAGTACTTC. This codes for CSVGWQNYEQYF.

This clone was seen more than once but under ten times. The rearrangement links TRBV19 to TRBJ1-5; D gene unclear. The CDR3 length is 14 residues. Per the germline V gene, CDR1 is LNHDA and CDR2 is SQIVND (reference sequence). Trimming left V 7 bases short and J 0 bases short, with 10 bases between. CDR3: CASTLGYSNQPQHF. CDR3 in DNA: TGTGCCAGTACTCTGGGGTATAGCAATCAGCCCCAGCATTTT.

The chain uses TRBV5-4 and TRBJ1-5; tentatively, D is TRBD1 (5 bases). V lost 1 base and J lost 0, with 5 bases in between. Germline CDR1 is SGHNT and CDR2 is YYREEE (reference sequence). This CDR3 is built from 14 residues. Written as DNA, the CDR3 is TGTGCCAGCAGCTTGAGGGGTAGCAATCAGCCCCAGCATTTT. It specifies CASSLRGSNQPQHF.

The chain recombines TRBV28 with TRBJ1-2; D not resolved. V was cut by 8 bases and J by 0 bases, with 7 bases left in between. The CDR3 sequence is 12 residues long. Germline-derived CDR1 and CDR2 are MDHEN and SYDVKM. The CDR3 DNA reads as TGTGCCAGCCTCCAGGCTAACTATGGCTACACCTTC. This codes for CASLQANYGYTF.

This clone was detected only once. J is TRBJ2-3 and V is TRBV7-3; the match to TRBD2 covers 9 bases. The V segment lost 8 bases and the J segment 1 base; nucleotides outside the gene matches: 1. The CDR3 totals 13 residues. Germline CDR1 is SGHTA and CDR2 is FQGTGA. CDR3 coding DNA: TGTGCCAGCTCTAGCGGGGGCACAGATACGCAGTATTTT. Its translation: CASSSGGTDTQYF.